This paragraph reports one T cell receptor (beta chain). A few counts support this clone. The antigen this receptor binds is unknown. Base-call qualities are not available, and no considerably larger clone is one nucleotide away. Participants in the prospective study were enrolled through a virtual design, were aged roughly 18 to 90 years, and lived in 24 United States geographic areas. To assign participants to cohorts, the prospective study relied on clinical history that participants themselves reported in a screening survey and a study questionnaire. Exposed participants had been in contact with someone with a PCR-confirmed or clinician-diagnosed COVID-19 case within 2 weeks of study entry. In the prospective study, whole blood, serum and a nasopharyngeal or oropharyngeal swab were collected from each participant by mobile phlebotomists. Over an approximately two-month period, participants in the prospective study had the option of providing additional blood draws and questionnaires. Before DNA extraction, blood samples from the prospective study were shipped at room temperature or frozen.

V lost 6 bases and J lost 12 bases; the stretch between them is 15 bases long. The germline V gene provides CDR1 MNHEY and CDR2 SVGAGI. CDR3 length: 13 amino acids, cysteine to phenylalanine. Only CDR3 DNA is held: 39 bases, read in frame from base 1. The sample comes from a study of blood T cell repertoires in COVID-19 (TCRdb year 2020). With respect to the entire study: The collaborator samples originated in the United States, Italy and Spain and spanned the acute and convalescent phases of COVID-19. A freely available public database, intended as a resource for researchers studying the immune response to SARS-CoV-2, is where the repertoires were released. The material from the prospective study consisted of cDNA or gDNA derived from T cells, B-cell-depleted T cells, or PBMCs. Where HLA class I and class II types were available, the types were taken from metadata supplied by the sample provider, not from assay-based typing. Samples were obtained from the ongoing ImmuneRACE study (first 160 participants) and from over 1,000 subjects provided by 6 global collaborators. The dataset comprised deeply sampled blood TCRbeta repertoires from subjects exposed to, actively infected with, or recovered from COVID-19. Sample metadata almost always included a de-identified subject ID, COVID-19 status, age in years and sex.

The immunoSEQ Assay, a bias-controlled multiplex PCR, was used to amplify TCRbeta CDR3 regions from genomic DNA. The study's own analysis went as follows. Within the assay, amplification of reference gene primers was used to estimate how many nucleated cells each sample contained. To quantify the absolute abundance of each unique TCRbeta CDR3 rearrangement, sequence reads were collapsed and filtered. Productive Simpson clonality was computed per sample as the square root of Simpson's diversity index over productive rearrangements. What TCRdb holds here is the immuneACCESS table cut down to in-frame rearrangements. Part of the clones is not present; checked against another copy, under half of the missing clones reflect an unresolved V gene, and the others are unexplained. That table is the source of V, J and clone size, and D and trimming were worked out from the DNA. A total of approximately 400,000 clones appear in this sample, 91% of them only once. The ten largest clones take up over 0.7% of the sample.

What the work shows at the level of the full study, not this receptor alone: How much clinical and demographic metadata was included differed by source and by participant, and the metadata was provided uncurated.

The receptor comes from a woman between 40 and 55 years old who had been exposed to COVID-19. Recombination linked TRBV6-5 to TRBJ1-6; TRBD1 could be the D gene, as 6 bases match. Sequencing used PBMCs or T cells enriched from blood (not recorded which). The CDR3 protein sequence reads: CASSAGQPRPLHF. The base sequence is TGTGCCAGCAGCGCCGGACAGCCCAGACCCCTCCACTTT.